The entry below gives a single T cell receptor beta chain sequence along with its context. This entry comes from a study of Tregs in tolerant kidney transplant recipients. The protocol was immunoSEQ multiplex PCR, while the TCRdb copy is restricted to in-frame clones and leaves out a portion. The sample has tens of thousands of clones, roughly 98% seen once. The specimen comprised Tregs from blood, sampled before the transplant. The receptor was derived from a human donor who received a combined kidney and bone marrow transplant.

CDR3 amino acids: CASRFAGHEQYF. The CDR3 coding sequence is TGTGCCAGCAGATTCGCGGGCCACGAGCAGTACTTC. The chain recombines TRBV5-4 with TRBJ2-7; tentatively, D is TRBD2 (5 bases). From germline, CDR1 is SGHNT and CDR2 YYREEE (reference sequence). V was pared by 5 bases and J by 5 bases, with 11 bases between. The CDR3 has 12 amino acids.